These T cell receptor beta chains were read from a single sample in a study of spatial heterogeneity in lung cancer. TCRdb re-derived calls from the 5' RACE reads in MiXCR, one entry per CDR3 protein. The table records some 25,000 distinct CDR3 sequences, around 7.5% of them present only once. Material: lung tumor tissue, obtained at surgery. These receptors originate from a male donor with early-stage non-small cell lung cancer. CDR3s include the opening cysteine and the closing phenylalanine or tryptophan. D genes are given only for firm matches. The size of a clone is reported for some rows only, either as once, few or many, or as a class for expanded clones.

V	size	J	D	CDR3	DNA
TRBV9	many	TRBJ2-7	-	CASSVALSGEGEQYF	TGTGCCAGCAGCGTAGCTCTGTCGGGAGAGGGGGAGCAGTACTTC
TRBV30	many	TRBJ2-2	-	CARALEANTGELFF	TGTGCCCGAGCTTTGGAAGCGAACACCGGGGAGCTGTTTTTT
TRBV4-3	few	TRBJ1-3	-	CASSQEYGRQPSGNTIYF	TGCGCCAGCAGCCAAGAGTATGGGCGACAACCCTCTGGAAACACCATATATTTT
TRBV7-9	many	TRBJ2-1	TRBD1	CASSLPVDRVKQFF	TGTGCCAGCAGCTTACCCGTAGACAGGGTAAAGCAGTTCTTC
TRBV4-3	many	TRBJ2-7	-	CASSQEWQGTYYEQYF	TGCGCCAGCAGCCAAGAATGGCAGGGGACCTATTACGAGCAGTACTTC
TRBV5-1	many	TRBJ2-7	-	CASSFQGSSYEQYF	TGCGCCAGCAGCTTCCAGGGCTCATCCTACGAGCAGTACTTC
TRBV5-1	many	TRBJ2-3	-	CASSYVPTSTDTQYF	TGCGCCAGCAGCTATGTCCCGACTAGCACAGATACGCAGTATTTT
TRBV2	-	TRBJ1-1	TRBD1	CASSENADRGTEAFF	TGTGCCAGCAGTGAAAACGCGGACAGGGGCACTGAAGCTTTCTTT
TRBV2	many	TRBJ2-1	TRBD1	CASSGTGVIHEQFF	TGTGCCAGCAGTGGGACAGGGGTCATACATGAGCAGTTCTTC
TRBV2	-	TRBJ2-1	-	CASSPALAQFF	TGTGCCAGCAGTCCTGCGCTGGCGCAGTTCTTC
TRBV7-2	-	TRBJ1-5	-	CASSLAAGDQPQHF	TGTGCCAGCAGCTTAGCGGCCGGGGATCAGCCCCAGCATTTT
TRBV9	many	TRBJ2-2	-	CASSVDGRAAGELFF	TGTGCCAGCAGCGTAGACGGGCGCGCGGCCGGGGAGCTGTTTTTT
TRBV12-3/TRBV12-4	many	TRBJ2-4	-	CASSLTRPGEFGAKNIQYF	TGTGCCAGCAGTTTAACGAGACCGGGAGAGTTCGGAGCCAAAAACATTCAGTACTTC
TRBV20-1	-	TRBJ2-3	TRBD2	CSASGLAGIGADTQYF	TGCAGTGCTAGCGGACTAGCGGGAATAGGGGCAGATACGCAGTATTTT
TRBV20-1	few	TRBJ1-6	TRBD1	CSARVGQGVSYNSPLHF	TGCAGTGCTAGAGTAGGACAGGGGGTGTCGTATAATTCACCCCTCCACTTT
TRBV20-1	many	TRBJ1-5	-	CSAARRGGNQPQHF	TGCAGTGCCGCTAGAAGAGGGGGCAATCAGCCCCAGCATTTT
TRBV19	many	TRBJ2-2	-	CASSIAQGYTGELFF	TGTGCCAGTAGTATTGCACAGGGATACACCGGGGAGCTGTTTTTT
TRBV13	many	TRBJ2-7	-	CASSLGQGRNEQYF	TGTGCCAGCAGCTTAGGACAGGGGAGGAACGAGCAGTACTTC
TRBV28	few	TRBJ1-6	TRBD1	CASSPWTGYNSPLHF	TGTGCCAGCAGTCCCTGGACAGGGTATAATTCACCCCTCCACTTT
TRBV5-1	many	TRBJ2-2	TRBD2	CASSLAIAGTGELFF	TGCGCCAGCAGCTTGGCCATAGCGGGGACCGGGGAGCTGTTTTTT
TRBV3-1	-	TRBJ1-5	-	CANSPGGYGQPQHF	TGTGCCAACAGCCCTGGGGGTTACGGGCAGCCCCAGCATTTC
TRBV4-3	-	TRBJ2-2	-	CASSQDLPVGARELFF	TGCGCCAGCAGCCAAGATCTCCCGGTCGGGGCTAGGGAGCTGTTTTTT
TRBV5-4	-	TRBJ2-1	TRBD2	CASSPGLARNEQFF	TGTGCCAGCAGCCCGGGACTAGCCCGAAATGAGCAGTTCTTC
TRBV4-2	many	TRBJ2-4	TRBD2	CASSQVGEAGLAKNIQYF	TGTGCCAGCAGCCAAGTAGGAGAAGCGGGGTTAGCCAAAAACATTCAGTACTTC
TRBV20-1	few	TRBJ2-5	TRBD2	CSAGFPSGGPETQYF	TGCAGTGCTGGTTTCCCAAGCGGGGGGCCGGAGACCCAGTACTTC
TRBV11-2	-	TRBJ1-2	-	CASRQTGPTYGYTF	TGTGCCAGCCGGCAGACAGGCCCGACTTATGGCTACACCTTC
TRBV28	many	TRBJ2-7	-	CASSPPGHEQYF	TGTGCCAGCAGTCCCCCGGGGCACGAGCAGTACTTC
TRBV7-6	-	TRBJ1-1	TRBD1	CASSLVPPTGENTEAFF	TGTGCCAGCAGCTTAGTCCCCCCGACAGGGGAGAACACTGAAGCTTTCTTT
TRBV20-1	many	TRBJ1-1	-	CSARGPKNTEAFF	TGCAGTGCTAGGGGACCCAAAAACACTGAAGCTTTCTTT
TRBV10-3	-	TRBJ2-3	TRBD2	CAIGEGQVGTDTQYF	TGTGCCATCGGGGAGGGTCAGGTCGGCACAGATACGCAGTATTTT
TRBV12-3/TRBV12-4	many	TRBJ2-2	TRBD2	CASSFGSGGVGELFF	TGTGCCAGCAGTTTTGGTAGCGGGGGTGTCGGGGAGCTGTTTTTT
TRBV7-8	many	TRBJ2-7	TRBD1	CASSSRGQGVSYEQYF	TGTGCCAGCAGCTCGAGGGGACAGGGGGTGTCCTACGAGCAGTACTTC
TRBV7-2	-	TRBJ2-2	-	CASSLMGAAGELFF	TGTGCCAGCAGCTTAATGGGGGCGGCCGGGGAGCTGTTTTTT
TRBV2	many	TRBJ1-6	TRBD1	CASKGQGYSPLHF	TGTGCCAGCAAGGGACAGGGTTATTCACCCCTCCACTTT
TRBV11-2	many	TRBJ2-3	-	CASSLRDTQYF	TGTGCCAGCAGCTTGCGGGATACGCAGTATTTT
TRBV6-6	many	TRBJ1-1	-	CASSFTGSTEAFF	TGTGCCAGCAGTTTCACAGGGTCCACTGAAGCTTTCTTT
TRBV20-1	many	TRBJ2-7	TRBD2	CSATVLTSGNDEQYF	TGCAGTGCTACTGTTTTGACTAGCGGGAACGACGAGCAGTACTTC
TRBV11-2	many	TRBJ2-3	TRBD2	CASSLLRRAGGIDTQYF	TGTGCCAGCAGCTTGCTTCGGAGGGCGGGGGGGATAGATACGCAGTATTTT
TRBV18	few	TRBJ2-5	TRBD2	CASSPPLAGVPGETQYF	TGTGCCAGCTCACCACCCTTAGCGGGGGTTCCGGGAGAGACCCAGTACTTC
TRBV11-2	few	TRBJ1-6	-	CASSSSRSSPLHF	TGTGCCAGCAGCTCTAGTCGCAGTTCACCCCTCCACTTT
TRBV7-6	many	TRBJ2-1	TRBD1	CASSPRQGGDEQFF	TGTGCCAGCAGCCCTCGACAGGGCGGAGATGAGCAGTTCTTC
TRBV20-1	many	TRBJ2-1	-	CSAQQNSYNEQFF	TGCAGTGCCCAACAGAACTCCTACAATGAGCAGTTCTTC
TRBV9	many	TRBJ1-5	TRBD1	CASSRDRGLYQPQHF	TGTGCCAGCAGCAGGGACAGGGGGCTTTATCAGCCCCAGCATTTT
TRBV7-7	many	TRBJ2-2	TRBD1	CASSLAPGQFGELFF	TGTGCTAGCAGCCTCGCGCCGGGACAGTTCGGGGAGCTGTTTTTT
TRBV6-2/TRBV6-3	many	TRBJ2-1	-	CASSYGQNNEQFF	TGTGCCAGCAGTTACGGACAGAACAATGAGCAGTTCTTC
TRBV7-9	many	TRBJ1-2	-	CASERDYGYTF	TGTGCCAGCGAAAGGGACTATGGCTACACCTTC
TRBV6-5	many	TRBJ2-5	-	CASSPSGYWDHMETQYF	TGTGCCAGCAGTCCGAGTGGGTACTGGGACCACATGGAGACCCAGTACTTC
TRBV4-3	many	TRBJ2-7	-	CASSQDQGSYEQYF	TGCGCCAGCAGCCAAGATCAGGGATCGTACGAGCAGTACTTC
TRBV4-3	-	TRBJ1-4	-	CASSQYATNEKLFF	TGCGCCAGCAGCCAATACGCAACTAATGAAAAACTGTTTTTT
TRBV6-6	-	TRBJ2-5	-	CASSYSTWQETQYF	TGTGCCAGCAGTTACTCTACCTGGCAAGAGACCCAGTACTTC
TRBV20-1	medium-sized	TRBJ2-7	TRBD2	CSASTPGGASDYEQYF	TGCAGTGCTAGTACCCCCGGGGGGGCGTCGGACTACGAGCAGTACTTC
TRBV29-1	-	TRBJ2-5	-	CSVAVGSQETQYF	TGCAGCGTGGCGGTAGGCAGCCAAGAGACCCAGTACTTC
TRBV7-2	many	TRBJ2-1	-	CASSLRAGANEQFF	TGTGCCAGCAGCTTACGGGCGGGGGCCAATGAGCAGTTCTTC
TRBV6-2/TRBV6-3	few	TRBJ1-1	-	CASRTDRDTEAFF	TGTGCCAGCAGGACGGACAGAGACACTGAAGCTTTCTTT
TRBV4-1	many	TRBJ2-2	-	CASSQVWGSGELFF	TGCGCCAGCAGCCAAGTTTGGGGAAGCGGGGAGCTGTTTTTT
TRBV5-1	many	TRBJ2-1	TRBD2	CASSTFSLAGGYNEQFF	TGCGCCAGCAGCACCTTTTCCTTGGCGGGGGGATACAATGAGCAGTTCTTC
TRBV29-1	-	TRBJ2-5	TRBD2	CSVGAGGPETQYF	TGCAGCGTTGGAGCGGGGGGGCCGGAGACCCAGTACTTC
TRBV6-2/TRBV6-3	many	TRBJ2-3	-	CASSSADTQYF	TGTGCCAGCAGCTCAGCGGATACGCAGTATTTT